The present T cell receptor (beta chain) was sequenced within a study of blood T cell repertoires in COVID-19. Overall study context: Collection of acute and convalescent COVID-19 samples took place in the United States, Italy and Spain. The cDNA or gDNA used as material had been derived from T cells, B-cell-depleted T cells, or PBMCs.

Original processing notes: Counts of nucleated cells, estimated from reference gene primer amplification, were obtained. The table came from immunoSEQ multiplex PCR; TCRdb's copy has only in-frame clones and leaves some out. V, J and clone size reflect that table, while D and trimming were determined from the DNA. The data show hundreds of thousands of clones, about 80% seen once. Germline V gene sequence: CDR1 SGHRS, CDR2 YFSETQ. This CDR3 has 15 amino acids. J lost 1 base, V lost 4 bases, and 3 bases had no gene match. This chain uses TRBV5-1 with TRBJ2-1, with TRBD2 identical over 9 bases. This clonotype was obtained from a woman older than 75 with acute or convalescent COVID-19. Sequenced sample: peripheral blood. CDR3 sequence: CASSETSGSYNEQFF. DNA of the CDR3: TGCGCCAGCAGCGAAACTAGCGGGTCCTACAATGAGCAGTTCTTC.